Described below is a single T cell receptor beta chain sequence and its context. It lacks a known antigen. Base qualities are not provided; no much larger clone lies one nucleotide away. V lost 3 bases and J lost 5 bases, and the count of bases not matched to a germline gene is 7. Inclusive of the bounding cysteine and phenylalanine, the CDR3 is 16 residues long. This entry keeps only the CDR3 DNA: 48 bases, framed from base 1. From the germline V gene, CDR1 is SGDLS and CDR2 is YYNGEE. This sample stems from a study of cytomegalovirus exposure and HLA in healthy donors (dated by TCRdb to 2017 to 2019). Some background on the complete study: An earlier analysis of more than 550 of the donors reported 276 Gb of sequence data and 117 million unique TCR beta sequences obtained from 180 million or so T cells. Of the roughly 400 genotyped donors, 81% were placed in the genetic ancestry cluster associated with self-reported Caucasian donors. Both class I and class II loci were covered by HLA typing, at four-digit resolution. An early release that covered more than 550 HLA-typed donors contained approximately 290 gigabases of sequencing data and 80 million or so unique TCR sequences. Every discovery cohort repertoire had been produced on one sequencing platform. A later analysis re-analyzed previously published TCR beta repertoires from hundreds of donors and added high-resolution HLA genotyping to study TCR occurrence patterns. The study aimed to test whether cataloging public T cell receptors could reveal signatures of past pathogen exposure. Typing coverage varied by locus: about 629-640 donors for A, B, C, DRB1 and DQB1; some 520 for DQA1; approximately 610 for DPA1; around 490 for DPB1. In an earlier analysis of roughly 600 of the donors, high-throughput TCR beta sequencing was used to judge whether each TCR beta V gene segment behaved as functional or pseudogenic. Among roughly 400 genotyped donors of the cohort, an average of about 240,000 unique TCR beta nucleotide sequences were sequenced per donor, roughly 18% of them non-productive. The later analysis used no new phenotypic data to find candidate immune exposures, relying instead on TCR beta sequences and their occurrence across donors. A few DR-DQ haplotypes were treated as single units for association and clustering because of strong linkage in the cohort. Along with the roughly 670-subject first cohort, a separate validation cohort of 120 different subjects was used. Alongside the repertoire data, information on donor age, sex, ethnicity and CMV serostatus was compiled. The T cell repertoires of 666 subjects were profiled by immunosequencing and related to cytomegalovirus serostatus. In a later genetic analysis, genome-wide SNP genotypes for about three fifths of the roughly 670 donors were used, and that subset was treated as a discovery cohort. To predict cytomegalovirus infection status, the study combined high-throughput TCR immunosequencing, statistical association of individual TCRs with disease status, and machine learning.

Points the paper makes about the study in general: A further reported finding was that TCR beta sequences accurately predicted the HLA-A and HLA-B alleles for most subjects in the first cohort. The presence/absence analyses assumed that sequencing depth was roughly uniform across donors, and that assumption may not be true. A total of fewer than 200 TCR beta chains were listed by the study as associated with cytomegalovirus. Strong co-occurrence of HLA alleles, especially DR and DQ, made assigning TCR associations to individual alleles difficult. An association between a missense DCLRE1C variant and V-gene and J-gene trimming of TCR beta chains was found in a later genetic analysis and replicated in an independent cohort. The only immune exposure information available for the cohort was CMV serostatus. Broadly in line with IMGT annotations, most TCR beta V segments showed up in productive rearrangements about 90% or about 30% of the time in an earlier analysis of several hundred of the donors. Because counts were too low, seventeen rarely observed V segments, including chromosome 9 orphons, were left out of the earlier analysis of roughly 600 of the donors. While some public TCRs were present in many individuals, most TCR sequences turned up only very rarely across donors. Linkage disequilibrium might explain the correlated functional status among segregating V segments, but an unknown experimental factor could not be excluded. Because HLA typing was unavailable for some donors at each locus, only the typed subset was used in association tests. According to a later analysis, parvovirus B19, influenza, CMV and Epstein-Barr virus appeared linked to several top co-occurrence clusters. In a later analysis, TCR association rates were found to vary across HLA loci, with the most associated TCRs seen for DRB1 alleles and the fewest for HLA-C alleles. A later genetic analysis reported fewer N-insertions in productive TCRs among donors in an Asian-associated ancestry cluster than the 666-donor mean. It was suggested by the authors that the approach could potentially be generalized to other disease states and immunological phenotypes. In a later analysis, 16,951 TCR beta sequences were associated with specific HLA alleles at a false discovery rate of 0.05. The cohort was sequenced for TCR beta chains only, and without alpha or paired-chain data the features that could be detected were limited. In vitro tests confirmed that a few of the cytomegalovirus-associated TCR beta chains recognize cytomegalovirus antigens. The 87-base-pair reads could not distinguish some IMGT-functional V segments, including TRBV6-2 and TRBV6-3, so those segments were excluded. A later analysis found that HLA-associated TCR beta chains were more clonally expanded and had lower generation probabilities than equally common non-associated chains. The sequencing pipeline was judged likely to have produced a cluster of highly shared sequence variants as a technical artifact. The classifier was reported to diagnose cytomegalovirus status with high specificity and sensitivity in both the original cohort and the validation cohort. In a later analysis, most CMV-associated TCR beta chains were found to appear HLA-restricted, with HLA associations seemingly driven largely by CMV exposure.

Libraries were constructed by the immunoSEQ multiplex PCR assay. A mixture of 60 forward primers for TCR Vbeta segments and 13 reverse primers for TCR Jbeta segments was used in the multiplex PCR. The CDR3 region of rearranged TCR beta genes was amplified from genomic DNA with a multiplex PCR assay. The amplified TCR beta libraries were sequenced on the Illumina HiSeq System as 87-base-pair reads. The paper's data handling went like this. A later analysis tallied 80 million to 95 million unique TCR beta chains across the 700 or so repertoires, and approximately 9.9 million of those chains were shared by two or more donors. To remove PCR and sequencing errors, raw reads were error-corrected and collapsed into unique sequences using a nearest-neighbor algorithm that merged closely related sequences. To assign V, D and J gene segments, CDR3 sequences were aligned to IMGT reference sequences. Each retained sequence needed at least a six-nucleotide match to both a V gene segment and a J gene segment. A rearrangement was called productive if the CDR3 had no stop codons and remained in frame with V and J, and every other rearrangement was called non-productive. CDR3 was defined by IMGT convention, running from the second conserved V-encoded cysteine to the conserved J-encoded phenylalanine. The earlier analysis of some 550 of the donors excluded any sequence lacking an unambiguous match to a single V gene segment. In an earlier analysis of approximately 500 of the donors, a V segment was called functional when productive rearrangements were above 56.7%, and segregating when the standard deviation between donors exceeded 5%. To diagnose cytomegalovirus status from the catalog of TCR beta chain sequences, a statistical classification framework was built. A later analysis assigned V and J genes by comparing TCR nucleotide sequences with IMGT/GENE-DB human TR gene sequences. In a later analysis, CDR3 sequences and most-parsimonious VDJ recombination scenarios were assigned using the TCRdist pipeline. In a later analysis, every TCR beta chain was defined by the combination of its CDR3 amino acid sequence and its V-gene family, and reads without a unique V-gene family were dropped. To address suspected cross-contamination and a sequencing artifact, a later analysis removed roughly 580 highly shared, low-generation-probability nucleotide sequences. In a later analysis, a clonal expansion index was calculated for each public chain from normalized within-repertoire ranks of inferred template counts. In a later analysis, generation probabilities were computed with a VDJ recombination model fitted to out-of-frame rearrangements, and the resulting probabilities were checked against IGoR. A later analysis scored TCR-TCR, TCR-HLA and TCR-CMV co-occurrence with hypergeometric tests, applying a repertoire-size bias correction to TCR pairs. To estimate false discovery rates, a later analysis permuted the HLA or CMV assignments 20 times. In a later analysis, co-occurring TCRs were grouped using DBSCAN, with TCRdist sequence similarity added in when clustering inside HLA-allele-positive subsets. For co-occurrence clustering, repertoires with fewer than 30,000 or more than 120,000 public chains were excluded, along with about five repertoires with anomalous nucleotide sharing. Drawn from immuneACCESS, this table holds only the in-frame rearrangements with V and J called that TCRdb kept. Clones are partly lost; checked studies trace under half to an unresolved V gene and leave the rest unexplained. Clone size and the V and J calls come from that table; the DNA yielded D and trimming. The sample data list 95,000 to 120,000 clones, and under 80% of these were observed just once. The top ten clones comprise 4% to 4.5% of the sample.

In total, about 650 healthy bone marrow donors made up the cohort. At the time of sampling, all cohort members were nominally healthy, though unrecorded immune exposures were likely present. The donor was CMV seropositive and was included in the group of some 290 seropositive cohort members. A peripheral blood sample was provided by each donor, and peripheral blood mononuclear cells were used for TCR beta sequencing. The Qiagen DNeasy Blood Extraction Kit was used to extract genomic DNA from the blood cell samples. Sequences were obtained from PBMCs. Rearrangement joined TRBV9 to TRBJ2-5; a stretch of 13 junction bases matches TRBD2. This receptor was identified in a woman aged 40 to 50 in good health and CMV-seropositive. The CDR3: CASSGLAGGRRETQYF. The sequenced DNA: TGTGCCAGCAGCGGACTAGCGGGGGGTCGTCGGGAGACCCAGTACTTC.